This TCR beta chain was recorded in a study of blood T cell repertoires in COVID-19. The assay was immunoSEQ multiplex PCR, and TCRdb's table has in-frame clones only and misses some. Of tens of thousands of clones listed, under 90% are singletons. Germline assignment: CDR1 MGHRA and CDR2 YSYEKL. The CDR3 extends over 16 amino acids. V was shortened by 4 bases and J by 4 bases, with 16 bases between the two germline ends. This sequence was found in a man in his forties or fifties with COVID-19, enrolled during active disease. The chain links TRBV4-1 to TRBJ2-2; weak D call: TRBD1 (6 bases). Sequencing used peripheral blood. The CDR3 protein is CASSPTGTLGTGELFF. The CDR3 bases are TGCGCCAGCAGCCCCACAGGGACGCTGGGCACCGGGGAGCTGTTTTTT.